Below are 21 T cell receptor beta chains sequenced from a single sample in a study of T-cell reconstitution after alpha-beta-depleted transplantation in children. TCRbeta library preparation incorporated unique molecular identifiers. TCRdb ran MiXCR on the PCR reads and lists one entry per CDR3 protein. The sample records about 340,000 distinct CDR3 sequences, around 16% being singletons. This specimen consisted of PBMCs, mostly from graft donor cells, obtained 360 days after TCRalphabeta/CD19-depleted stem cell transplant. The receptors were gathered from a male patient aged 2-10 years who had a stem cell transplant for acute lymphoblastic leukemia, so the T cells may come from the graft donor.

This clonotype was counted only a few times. Written as DNA, the CDR3 is TGTGCCAGCAGGGGACAGGGGGCTCGGTCTGAAGCTTTCTTT. Its translation: CASRGQGARSEAFF. V usage is TRBV12-3 or TRBV12-4 and J usage is TRBJ1-1; 12 nucleotides agree with TRBD1. This CDR3 has 14 amino acids. The V segment lost 6 bases and the J segment 6 bases; nucleotides outside the gene matches: 5.

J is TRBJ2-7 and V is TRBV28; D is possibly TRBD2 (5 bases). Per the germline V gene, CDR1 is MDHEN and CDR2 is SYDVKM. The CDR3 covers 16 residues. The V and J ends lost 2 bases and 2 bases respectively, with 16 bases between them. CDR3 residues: CASSLSPTSNTYEQYF. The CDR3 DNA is TGTGCCAGCAGTTTAAGCCCTACTAGTAATACCTACGAGCAGTACTTC.

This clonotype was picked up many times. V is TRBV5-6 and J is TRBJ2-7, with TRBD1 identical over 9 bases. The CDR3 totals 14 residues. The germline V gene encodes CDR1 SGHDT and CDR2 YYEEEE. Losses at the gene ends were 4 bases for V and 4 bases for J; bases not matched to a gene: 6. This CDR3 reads CASSPTGGEYEQYF. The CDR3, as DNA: TGTGCCAGCAGCCCCACAGGGGGCGAATACGAGCAGTACTTC. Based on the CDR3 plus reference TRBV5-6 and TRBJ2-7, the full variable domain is DAGVTQSPTHLIKTRGQQVTLRCSPKSGHDTVSWYQQALGQGPQFIFQYYEEEERQRGNFPDRFSGHQFPNYSSELNVNALLLGDSALYLCASSPTGGEYEQYFGPGTRLTVT.

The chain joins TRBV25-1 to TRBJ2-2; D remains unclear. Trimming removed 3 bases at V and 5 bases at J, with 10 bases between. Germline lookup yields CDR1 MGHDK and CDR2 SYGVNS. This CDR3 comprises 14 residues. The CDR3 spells CASSDSAWTGELFF. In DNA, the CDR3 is TGTGCCAGCAGTGACTCGGCGTGGACCGGGGAGCTGTTTTTT.

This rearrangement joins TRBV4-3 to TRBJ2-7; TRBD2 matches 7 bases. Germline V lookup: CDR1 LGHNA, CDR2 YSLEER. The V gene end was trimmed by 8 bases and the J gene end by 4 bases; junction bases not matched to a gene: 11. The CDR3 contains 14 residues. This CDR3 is CASPGGVMRYEQYF. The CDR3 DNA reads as TGCGCCAGCCCTGGGGGGGTGATGAGGTACGAGCAGTACTTC.

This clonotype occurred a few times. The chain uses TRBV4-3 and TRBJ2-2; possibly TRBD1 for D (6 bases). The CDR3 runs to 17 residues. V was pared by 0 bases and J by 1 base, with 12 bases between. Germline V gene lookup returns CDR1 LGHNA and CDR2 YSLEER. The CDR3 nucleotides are TGCGCCAGCAGCCAAGATGTGTGGACAGAGAACACCGGGGAGCTGTTTTTT. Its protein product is CASSQDVWTENTGELFF.

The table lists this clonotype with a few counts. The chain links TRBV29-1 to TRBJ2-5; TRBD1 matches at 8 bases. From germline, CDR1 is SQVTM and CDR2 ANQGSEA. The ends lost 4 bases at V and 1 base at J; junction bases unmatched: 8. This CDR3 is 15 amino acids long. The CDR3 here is CSVAGQGASQETQYF. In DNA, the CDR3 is TGCAGCGTTGCTGGCCAGGGGGCTTCCCAAGAGACCCAGTACTTC. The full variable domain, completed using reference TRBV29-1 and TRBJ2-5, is SAVISQKPSRDICQRGTSLTIQCQVDSQVTMMFWYRQQPGQSLTLIATANQGSEATYESGFVIDKFPISRPNLTFSTLTVSNMSPEDSSIYLCSVAGQGASQETQYFGPGTRLLVL.

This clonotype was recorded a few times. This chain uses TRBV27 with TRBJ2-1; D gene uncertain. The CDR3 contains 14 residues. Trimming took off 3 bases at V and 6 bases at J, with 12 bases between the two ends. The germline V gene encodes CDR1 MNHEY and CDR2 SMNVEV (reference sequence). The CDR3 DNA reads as TGTGCCAGCAGTTTCCCCGGACGGTTCAATGAGCAGTTCTTC. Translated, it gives CASSFPGRFNEQFF.

The CDR3 region is CASSSGTGISYEQYF. CDR3 in DNA: TGTGCCAGCAGCTCGGGGACAGGGATATCCTACGAGCAGTACTTC. The rearrangement joins TRBV5-6 to TRBJ2-7; 9 bases line up with TRBD1. The ends lost 3 bases at V and 1 base at J; junction bases unmatched: 5. The CDR3 totals 15 residues. Germline V gene lookup returns CDR1 SGHDT and CDR2 YYEEEE.

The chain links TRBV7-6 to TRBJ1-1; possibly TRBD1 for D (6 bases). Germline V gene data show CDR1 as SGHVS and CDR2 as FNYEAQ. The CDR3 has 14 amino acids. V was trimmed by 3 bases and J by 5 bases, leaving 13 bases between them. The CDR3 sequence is CASSLGGRGTEAFF. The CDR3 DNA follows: TGTGCCAGCAGCTTGGGGGGGCGTGGGACTGAAGCTTTCTTT.

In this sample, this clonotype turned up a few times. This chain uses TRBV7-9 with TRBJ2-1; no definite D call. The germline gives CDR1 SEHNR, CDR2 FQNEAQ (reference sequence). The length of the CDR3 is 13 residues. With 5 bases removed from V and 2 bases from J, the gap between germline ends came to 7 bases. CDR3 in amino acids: CASSVLAYNEQFF. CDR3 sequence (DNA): TGTGCCAGCAGCGTTCTAGCCTACAATGAGCAGTTCTTC.

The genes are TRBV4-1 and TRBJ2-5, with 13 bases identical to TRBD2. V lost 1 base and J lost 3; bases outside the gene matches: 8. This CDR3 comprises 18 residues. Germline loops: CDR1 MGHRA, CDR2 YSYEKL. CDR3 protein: CASSQVRGTSGKEETQYF. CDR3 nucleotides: TGCGCCAGCAGCCAAGTGAGGGGGACTAGCGGGAAAGAAGAGACCCAGTACTTC.

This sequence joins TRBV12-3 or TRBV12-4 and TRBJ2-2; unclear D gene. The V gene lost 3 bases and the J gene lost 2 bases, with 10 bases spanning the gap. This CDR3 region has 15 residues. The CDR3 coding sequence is TGTGCCAGCAGTTTTTTCTGGCCTAACACCGGGGAGCTGTTTTTT. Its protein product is CASSFFWPNTGELFF.

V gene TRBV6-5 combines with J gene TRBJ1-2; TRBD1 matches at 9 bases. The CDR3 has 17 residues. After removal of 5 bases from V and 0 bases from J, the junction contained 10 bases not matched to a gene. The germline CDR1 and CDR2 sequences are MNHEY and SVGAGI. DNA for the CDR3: TGTGCCAGCAGTCACAACCGGGACAGGGTAGCTAACTATGGCTACACCTTC. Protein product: CASSHNRDRVANYGYTF.

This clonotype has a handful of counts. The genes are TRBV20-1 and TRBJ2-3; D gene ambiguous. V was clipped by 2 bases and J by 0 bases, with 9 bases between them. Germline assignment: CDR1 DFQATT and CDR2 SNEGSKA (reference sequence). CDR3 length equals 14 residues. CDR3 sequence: CSARSDLSTDTQYF. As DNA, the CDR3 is TGCAGTGCTAGATCCGATCTCAGCACAGATACGCAGTATTTT.

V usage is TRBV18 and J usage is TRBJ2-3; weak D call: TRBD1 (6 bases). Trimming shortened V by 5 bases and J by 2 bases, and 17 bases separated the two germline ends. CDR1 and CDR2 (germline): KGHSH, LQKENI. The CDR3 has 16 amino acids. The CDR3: CASSNVGASLTDTQYF. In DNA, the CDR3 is TGTGCCAGCTCAAACGTGGGGGCAAGCCTCACAGATACGCAGTATTTT.

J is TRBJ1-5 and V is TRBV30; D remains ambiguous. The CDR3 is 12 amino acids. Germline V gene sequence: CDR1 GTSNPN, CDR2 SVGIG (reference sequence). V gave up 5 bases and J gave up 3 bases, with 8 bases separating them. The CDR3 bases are TGTGCCTGGGGCCAAAACAATCAGCCCCAGCATTTT. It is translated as CAWGQNNQPQHF.

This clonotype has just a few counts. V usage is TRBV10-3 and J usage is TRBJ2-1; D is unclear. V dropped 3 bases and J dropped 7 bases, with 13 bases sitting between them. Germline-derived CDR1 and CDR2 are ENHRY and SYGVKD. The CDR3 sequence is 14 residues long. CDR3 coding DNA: TGTGCCATCAGTGATGGGCGCTCGGCGAATGAGCAGTTCTTC. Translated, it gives CAISDGRSANEQFF.

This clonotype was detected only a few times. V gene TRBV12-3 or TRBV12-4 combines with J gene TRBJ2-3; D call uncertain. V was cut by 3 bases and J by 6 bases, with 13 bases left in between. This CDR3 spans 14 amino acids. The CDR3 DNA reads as TGTGCCAGCAGTTTGGGCCTAGACGGGGATACGCAGTATTTT. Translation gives CASSLGLDGDTQYF.

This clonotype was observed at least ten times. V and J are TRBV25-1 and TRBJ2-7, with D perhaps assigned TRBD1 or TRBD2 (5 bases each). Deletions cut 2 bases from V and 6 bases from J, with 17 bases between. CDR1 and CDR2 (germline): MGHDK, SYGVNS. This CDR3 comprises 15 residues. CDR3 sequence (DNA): TGTGCCAGCAGTGAAACCCTGGCCCAGGGACCCGAGCAGTACTTC. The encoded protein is CASSETLAQGPEQYF.

Written as DNA, the CDR3 is TGCAGTGCTAGAGGAACGGGTTCACCCCTCCACTTT. Its translation: CSARGTGSPLHF. The chain uses TRBV20-1 and TRBJ1-6, with D unclear. The CDR3 runs 12 residues. Germline V gene data show CDR1 as DFQATT and CDR2 as SNEGSKA (reference sequence). V shed 1 base and J shed 9 bases, with 7 bases lying between them.